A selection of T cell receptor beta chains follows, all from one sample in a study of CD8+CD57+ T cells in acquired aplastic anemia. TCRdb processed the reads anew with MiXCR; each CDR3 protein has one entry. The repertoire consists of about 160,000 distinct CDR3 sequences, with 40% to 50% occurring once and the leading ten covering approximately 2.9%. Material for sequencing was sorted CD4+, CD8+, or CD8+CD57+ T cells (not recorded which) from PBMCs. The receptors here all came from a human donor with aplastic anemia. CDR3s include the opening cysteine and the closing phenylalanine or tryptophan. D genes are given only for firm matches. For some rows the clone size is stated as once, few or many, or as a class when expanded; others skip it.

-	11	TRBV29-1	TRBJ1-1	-	TGCAGCGTTCGAGAGAACACTGAAGCTTTCTTT	CSVRENTEAFF
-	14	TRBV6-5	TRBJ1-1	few	TGTGCCAGCAGTTCGCCAACGGGGGGCGCAGAGGCTTTCTTT	CASSSPTGGAEAFF
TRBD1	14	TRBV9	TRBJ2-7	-	TGTGCCAGCAGCGCCGGACAGGGGGCGGGAGAGCAGTACTTC	CASSAGQGAGEQYF
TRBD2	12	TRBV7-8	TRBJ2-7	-	TGTGCCAGCAGCACCGGACTAGACGAGCAGTACTTC	CASSTGLDEQYF
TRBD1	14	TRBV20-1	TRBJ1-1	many	TGCAGTGCTAGAGGGGACAGGGTGAACACTGAAGCTTTCTTT	CSARGDRVNTEAFF
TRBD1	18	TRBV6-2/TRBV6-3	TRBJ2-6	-	TGTGCCAGCAGTTACGCCGGGACAGGGGGTCCCGGGGCCAACGTCCTGACTTTC	CASSYAGTGGPGANVLTF
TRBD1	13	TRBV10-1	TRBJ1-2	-	TGCGCCAGCAGTGACAGGGGGACAGGGGTCTACACCTTC	CASSDRGTGVYTF
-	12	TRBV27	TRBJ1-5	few	TGTGCCAGCAGTTTTCCCGATCAGCCCCAGCATTTT	CASSFPDQPQHF
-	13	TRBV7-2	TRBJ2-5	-	TGTGCCAGCAGCTCACAGGGCTCGGAGACCCAGTACTTC	CASSSQGSETQYF
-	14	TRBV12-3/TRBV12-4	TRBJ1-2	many	TGTGCCAGCAGTTTAGGGGGGATTGGCTATGGCTACACCTTC	CASSLGGIGYGYTF
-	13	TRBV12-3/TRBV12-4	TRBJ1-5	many	TGTGCCAGCAGCAAAGACAGAGATCAGCCCCAGCATTTT	CASSKDRDQPQHF
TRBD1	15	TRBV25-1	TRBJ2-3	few	TGTGCCAGCAGTGACTCTGACAGGGGTGCAGATACGCAGTATTTT	CASSDSDRGADTQYF
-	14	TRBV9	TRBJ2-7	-	TGTGCCAGCAGCCCGACAGGTACTACCTACGAGCAGTACTTC	CASSPTGTTYEQYF
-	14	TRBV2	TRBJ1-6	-	TGTGCCAGCAGTGAGGGGACACCTAATTCACCCCTCCACTTT	CASSEGTPNSPLHF
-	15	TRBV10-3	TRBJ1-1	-	TGTGCCATCAGTGACGCTTCCGGGGGGAACACTGAAGCTTTCTTT	CAISDASGGNTEAFF
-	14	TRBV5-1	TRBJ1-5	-	TGCGCCAGCAGCCTGGACTATAGCAATCAGCCCCAGCATTTT	CASSLDYSNQPQHF
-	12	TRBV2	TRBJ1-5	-	TGTGCCAGCATAGGAGGCAATCAGCCCCAGCATTTT	CASIGGNQPQHF
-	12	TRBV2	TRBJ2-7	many	TGTGCCAGCAGTGTGGGTGAGAACGAGCAGTACTTC	CASSVGENEQYF
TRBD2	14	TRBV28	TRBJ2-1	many	TGTGCCAGTTTTAGCGGGGCCTCCTACAATGAGCAGTTCTTC	CASFSGASYNEQFF
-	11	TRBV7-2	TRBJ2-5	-	TGTGCCAGCAGCCCTGCCGAGACCCAGTACTTC	CASSPAETQYF
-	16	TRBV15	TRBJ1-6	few	TGTGCCACCAGCACTACCCGGGACCGAGCATATTCACCCCTCCACTTT	CATSTTRDRAYSPLHF
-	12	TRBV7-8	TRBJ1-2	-	TGTGCCAGCAGCCCCGGTGTGGGTGGCTACACCTTC	CASSPGVGGYTF
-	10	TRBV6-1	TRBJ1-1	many	TGTGCCAGCACCATAAAACCACCGCCCTTT	CASTIKPPPF
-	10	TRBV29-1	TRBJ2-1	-	TGCAGCGTCAAGGGGGATGAGCAGTTCTTC	CSVKGDEQFF
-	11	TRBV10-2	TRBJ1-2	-	TGCGCCAGCAGTGAATATGAGAGCTACACCTTC	CASSEYESYTF
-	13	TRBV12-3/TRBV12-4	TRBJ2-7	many	TGTGCCAGCAGTTTAGAAAAACACTACGAGCAGTACTTC	CASSLEKHYEQYF
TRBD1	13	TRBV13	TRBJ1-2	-	TGTGCCAGCAGCACTCAGGGGGCGAGTGGCTACACCTTC	CASSTQGASGYTF
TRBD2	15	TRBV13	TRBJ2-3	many	TGTGCCAGCAGCTTAGCGGGAGGGCCTCGAGATACGCAGTATTTT	CASSLAGGPRDTQYF
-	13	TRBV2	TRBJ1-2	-	TGTGCCAGCAAATCGAGACAGGTCTATGGCTACACCTTC	CASKSRQVYGYTF
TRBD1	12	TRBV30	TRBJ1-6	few	TGTGCCTGGACAGGGGGCCTCGGTCCCCTCCACTTT	CAWTGGLGPLHF
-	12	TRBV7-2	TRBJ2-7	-	TGTGCCAGCAGCACGGTCGTCTACGAGCAGTACTTC	CASSTVVYEQYF
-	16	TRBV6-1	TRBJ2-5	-	TGTGCCAGCAGCCAAGGGAGGGGGCCCCTCCAAGAGACCCAGTACTTC	CASSQGRGPLQETQYF
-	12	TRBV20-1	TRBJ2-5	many	TGCAGTGCTGGACTAACGGGAGAGACCCAGTACTTC	CSAGLTGETQYF
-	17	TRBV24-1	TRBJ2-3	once	TGTGCCACCAGTGACCTGCTAAGTGATCCAGGCACAGATACGCAGTATTTT	CATSDLLSDPGTDTQYF
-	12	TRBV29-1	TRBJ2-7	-	TGCAGCGTGAGGGTTGGTTTTTACGAGCAGTACTTC	CSVRVGFYEQYF
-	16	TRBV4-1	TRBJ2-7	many	TGCGCCAGCAGCCAAGATCTGGGACTGGGCTCCTACGAGCAGTACTTC	CASSQDLGLGSYEQYF
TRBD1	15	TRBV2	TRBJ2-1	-	TGTGCCAGCAGTACCGGGACAGGGGGCCGGGGTGAGCAGTTCTTC	CASSTGTGGRGEQFF